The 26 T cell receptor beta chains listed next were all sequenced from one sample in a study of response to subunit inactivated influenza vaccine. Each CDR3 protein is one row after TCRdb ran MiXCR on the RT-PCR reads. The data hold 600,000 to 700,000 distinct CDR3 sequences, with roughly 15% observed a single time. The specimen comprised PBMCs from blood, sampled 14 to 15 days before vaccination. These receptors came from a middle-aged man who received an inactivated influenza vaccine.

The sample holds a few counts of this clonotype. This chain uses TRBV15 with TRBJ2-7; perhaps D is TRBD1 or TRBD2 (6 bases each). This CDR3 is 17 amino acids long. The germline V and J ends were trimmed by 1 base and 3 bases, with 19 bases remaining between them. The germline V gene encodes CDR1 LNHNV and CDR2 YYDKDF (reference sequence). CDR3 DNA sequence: TGTGCCACCAGCAGAGTCCCTCCCCGGGGGCCCCTCTACGAGCAGTACTTC. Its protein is CATSRVPPRGPLYEQYF.

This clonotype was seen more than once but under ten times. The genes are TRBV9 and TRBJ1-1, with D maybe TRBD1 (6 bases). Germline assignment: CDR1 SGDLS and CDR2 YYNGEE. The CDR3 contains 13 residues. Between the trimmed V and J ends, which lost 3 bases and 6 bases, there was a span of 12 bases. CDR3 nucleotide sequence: TGTGCCAGCAGCGGAGGGGGTCGCCCTGAAGCTTTCTTT. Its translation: CASSGGGRPEAFF.

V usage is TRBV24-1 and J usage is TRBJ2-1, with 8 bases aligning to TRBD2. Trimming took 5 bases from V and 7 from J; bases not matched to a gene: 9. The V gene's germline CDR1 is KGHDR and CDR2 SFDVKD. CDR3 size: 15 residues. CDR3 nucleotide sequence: TGTGCCACCAGTGGGAAAGCGGGGGAAAGGAATGAGCAGTTCTTC. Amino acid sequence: CATSGKAGERNEQFF.

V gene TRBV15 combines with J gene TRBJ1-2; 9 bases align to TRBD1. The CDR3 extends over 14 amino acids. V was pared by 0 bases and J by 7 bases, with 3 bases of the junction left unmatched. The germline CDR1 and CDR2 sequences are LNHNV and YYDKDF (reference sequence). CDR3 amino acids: CATSRDMTGGGYTF. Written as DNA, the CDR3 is TGTGCCACCAGCAGAGATATGACAGGGGGTGGCTACACCTTC.

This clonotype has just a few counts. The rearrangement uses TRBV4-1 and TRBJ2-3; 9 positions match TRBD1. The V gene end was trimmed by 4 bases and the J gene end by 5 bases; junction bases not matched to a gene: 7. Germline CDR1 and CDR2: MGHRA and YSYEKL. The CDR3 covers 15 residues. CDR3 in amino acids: CASSPFPTGGDTQYF. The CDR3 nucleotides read TGCGCCAGCAGCCCCTTTCCGACAGGGGGAGATACGCAGTATTTT.

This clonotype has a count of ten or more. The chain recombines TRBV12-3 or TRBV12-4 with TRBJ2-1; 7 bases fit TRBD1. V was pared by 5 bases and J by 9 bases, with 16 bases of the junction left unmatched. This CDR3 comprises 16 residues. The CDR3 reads CASSPGPGQFVGEQFF. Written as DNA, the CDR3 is TGTGCCAGCAGTCCTGGACCGGGACAGTTCGTGGGTGAGCAGTTCTTC.

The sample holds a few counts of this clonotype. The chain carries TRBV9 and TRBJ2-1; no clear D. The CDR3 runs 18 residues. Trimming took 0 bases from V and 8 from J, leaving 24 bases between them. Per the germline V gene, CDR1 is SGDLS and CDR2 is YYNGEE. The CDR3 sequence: CASSVGIWAGRTIDEQFF. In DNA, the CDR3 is TGTGCCAGCAGCGTAGGGATATGGGCTGGCAGGACGATCGATGAGCAGTTCTTC.

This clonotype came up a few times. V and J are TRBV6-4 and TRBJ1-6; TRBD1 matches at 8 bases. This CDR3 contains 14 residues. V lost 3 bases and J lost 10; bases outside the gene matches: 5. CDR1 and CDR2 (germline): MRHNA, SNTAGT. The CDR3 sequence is CASSEQGAGSPLHF. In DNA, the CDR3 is TGTGCCAGCAGTGAGCAGGGGGCGGGATCACCCCTCCACTTT.

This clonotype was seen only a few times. CDR3 protein: CASSYSGGSGGYEQFF. CDR3 coding DNA: TGTGCCAGCAGTTACTCAGGTGGTAGCGGGGGCTATGAGCAGTTCTTC. This chain connects TRBV6-2 or TRBV6-3 to TRBJ2-1; 9 nucleotides align to TRBD2. The CDR3 extends over 16 amino acids. CDR1 is MNHEY and CDR2 is SVGEGT in the germline V gene. The J segment lost 8 bases and the V segment lost 0 bases, leaving 8 bases of the junction unmatched.

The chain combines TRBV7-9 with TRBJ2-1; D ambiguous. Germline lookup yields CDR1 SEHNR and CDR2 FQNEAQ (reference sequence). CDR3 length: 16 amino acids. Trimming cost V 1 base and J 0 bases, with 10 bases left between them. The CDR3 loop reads CASSLGGLRSYNEQFF. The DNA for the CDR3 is TGTGCCAGCAGCTTAGGAGGATTACGCTCCTACAATGAGCAGTTCTTC.

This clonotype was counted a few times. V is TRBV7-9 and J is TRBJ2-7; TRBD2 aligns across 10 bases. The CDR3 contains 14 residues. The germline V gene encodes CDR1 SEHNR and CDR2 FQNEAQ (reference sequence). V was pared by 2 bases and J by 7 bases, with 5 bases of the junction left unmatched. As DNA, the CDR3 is TGTGCCAGCAGCTTATCCCTAGCGGGAGATGAGCAGTACTTC. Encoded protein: CASSLSLAGDEQYF. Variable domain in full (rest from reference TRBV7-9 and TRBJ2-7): DTGVSQNPRHKITKRGQNVTFRCDPISEHNRLYWYRQTLGQGPEFLTYFQNEAQLEKSRLLSDRFSAERPKGSFSTLEIQRTEQGDSAMYLCASSLSLAGDEQYFGPGTRLTVT.

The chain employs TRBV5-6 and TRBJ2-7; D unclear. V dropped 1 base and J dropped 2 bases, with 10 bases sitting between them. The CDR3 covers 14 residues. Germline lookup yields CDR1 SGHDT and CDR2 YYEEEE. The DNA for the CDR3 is TGTGCCAGCAGCTTGACAGAAATACCCTACGAGCAGTACTTC. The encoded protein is CASSLTEIPYEQYF.

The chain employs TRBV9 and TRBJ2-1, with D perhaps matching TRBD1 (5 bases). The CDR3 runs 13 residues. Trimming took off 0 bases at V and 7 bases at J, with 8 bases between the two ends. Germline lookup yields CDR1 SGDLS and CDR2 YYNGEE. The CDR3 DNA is TGTGCCAGCAGCGTAGCCAGGGCGAATGAGCAGTTCTTC. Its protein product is CASSVARANEQFF.

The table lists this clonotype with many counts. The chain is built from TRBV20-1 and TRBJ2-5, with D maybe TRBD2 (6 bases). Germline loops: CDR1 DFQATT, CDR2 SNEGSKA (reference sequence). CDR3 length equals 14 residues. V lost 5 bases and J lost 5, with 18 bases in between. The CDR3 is CSASTWGDRETQYF. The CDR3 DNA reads TGCAGTGCTTCTACTTGGGGGGATAGGGAGACCCAGTACTTC.

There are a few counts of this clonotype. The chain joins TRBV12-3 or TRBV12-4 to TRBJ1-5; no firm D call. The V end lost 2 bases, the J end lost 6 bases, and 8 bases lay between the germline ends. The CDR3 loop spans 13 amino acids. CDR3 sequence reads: CASSLSSGQPQHF. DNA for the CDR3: TGTGCCAGCAGTTTATCTTCGGGTCAGCCCCAGCATTTT.

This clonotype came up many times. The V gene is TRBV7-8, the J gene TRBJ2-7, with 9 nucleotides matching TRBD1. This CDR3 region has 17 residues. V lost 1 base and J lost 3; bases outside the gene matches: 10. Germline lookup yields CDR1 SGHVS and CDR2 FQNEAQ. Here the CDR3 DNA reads TGTGCCAGCAGCTTAGGATGGGGGGGGACAGGGATCTACGAGCAGTACTTC. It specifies CASSLGWGGTGIYEQYF.

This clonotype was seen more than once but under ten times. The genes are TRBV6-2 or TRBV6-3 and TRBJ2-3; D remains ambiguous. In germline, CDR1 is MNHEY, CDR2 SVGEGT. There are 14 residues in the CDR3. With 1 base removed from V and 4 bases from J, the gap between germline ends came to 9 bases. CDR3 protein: CASSYFGLPDTQYF. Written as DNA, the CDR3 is TGTGCCAGCAGTTACTTTGGCCTGCCAGATACGCAGTATTTT.

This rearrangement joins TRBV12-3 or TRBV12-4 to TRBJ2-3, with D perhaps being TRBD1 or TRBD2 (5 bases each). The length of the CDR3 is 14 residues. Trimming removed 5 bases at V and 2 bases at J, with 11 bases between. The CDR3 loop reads CASSRWGFTDTQYF. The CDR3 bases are TGTGCCAGCAGTCGATGGGGGTTCACAGATACGCAGTATTTT.

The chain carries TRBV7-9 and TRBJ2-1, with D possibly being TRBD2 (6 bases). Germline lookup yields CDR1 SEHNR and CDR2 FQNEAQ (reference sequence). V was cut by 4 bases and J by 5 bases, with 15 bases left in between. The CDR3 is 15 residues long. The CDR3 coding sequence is TGTGCCAGCAGCTCTAGCCCGGGACTGCACAATGAGCAGTTCTTC. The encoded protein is CASSSSPGLHNEQFF. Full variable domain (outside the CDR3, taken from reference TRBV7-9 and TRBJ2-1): DTGVSQNPRHKITKRGQNVTFRCDPISEHNRLYWYRQTLGQGPEFLTYFQNEAQLEKSRLLSDRFSAERPKGSFSTLEIQRTEQGDSAMYLCASSSSPGLHNEQFFGPGTRLTVL.

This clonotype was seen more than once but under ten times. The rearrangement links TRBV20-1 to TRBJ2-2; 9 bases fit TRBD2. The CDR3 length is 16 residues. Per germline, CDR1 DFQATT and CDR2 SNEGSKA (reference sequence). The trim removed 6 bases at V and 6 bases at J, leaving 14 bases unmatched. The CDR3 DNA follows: TGCAGTGCCACCCTTGGGGCGGGAGGGTCCGCCGGGGAGCTGTTTTTT. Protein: CSATLGAGGSAGELFF.

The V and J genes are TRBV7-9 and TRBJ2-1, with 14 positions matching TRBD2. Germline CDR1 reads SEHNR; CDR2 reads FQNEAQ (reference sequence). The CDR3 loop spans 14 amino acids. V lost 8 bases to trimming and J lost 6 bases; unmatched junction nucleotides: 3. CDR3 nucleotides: TGTGCCAGCGGGACTAGCGGGAGAGGCAATGAGCAGTTCTTC. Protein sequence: CASGTSGRGNEQFF.

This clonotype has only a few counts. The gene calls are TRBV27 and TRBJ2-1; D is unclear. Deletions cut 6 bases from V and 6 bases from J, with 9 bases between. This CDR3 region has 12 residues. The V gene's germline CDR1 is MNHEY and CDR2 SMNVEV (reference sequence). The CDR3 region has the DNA TGTGCCAGCAGCCCCGGGTCCAATGAGCAGTTCTTC. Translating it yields CASSPGSNEQFF.

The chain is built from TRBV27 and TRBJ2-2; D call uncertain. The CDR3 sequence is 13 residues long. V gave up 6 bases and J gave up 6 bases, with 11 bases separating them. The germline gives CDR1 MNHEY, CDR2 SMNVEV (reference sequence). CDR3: CASSLVLAGELFF. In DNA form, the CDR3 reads TGTGCCAGCAGCCTCGTCCTGGCCGGGGAGCTGTTTTTT.

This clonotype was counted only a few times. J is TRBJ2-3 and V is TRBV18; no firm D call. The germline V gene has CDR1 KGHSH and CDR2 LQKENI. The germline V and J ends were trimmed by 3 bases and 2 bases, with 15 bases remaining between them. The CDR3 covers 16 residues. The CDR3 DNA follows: TGTGCCAGCTCACCGAACCAGGCAGACCTCACAGATACGCAGTATTTT. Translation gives CASSPNQADLTDTQYF. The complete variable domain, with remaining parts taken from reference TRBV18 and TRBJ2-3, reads NAGVMQNPRHLVRRRGQEARLRCSPMKGHSHVYWYRQLPEEGLKFMVYLQKENIIDESGMPKERFSAEFPKEGPSILRIQQVVRGDSAAYFCASSPNQADLTDTQYFGPGTRLTVL.

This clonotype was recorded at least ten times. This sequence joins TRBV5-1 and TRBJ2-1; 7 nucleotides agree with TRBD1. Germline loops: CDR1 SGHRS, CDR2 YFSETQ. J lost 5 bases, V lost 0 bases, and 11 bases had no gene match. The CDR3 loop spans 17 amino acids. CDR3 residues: CASSLVYRGEGNNEQFF. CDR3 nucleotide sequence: TGCGCCAGCAGCTTGGTTTACAGGGGCGAGGGTAACAATGAGCAGTTCTTC.

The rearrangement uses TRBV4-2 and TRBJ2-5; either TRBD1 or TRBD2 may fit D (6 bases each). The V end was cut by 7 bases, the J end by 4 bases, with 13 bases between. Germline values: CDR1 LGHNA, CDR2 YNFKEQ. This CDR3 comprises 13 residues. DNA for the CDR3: TGTGCCAGCATGGGGGGCGTCGGAGAGACCCAGTACTTC. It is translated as CASMGGVGETQYF.